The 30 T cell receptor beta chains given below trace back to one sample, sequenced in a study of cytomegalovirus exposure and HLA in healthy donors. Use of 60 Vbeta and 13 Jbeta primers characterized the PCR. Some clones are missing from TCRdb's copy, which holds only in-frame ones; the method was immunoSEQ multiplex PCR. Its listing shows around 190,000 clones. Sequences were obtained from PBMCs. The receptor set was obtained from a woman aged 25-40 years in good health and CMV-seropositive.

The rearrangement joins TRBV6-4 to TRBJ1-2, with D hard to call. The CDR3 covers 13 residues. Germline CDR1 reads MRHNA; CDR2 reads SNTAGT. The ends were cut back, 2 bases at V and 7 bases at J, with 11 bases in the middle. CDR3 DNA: TGTGCCAGCAGTGACCACTGGGCATCTGGCTACACCTTC. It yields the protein CASSDHWASGYTF.

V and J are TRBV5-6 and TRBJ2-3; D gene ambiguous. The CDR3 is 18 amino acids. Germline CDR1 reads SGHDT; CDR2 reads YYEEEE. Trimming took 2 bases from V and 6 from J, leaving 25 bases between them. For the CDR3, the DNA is TGTGCCAGCAGCTTTTTTTCCCGACTCCACCCTAGGCGGGATACGCAGTATTTT. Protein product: CASSFFSRLHPRRDTQYF. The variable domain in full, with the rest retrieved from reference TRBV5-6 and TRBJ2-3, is DAGVTQSPTHLIKTRGQQVTLRCSPKSGHDTVSWYQQALGQGPQFIFQYYEEEERQRGNFPDRFSGHQFPNYSSELNVNALLLGDSALYLCASSFFSRLHPRRDTQYFGPGTRLTVL.

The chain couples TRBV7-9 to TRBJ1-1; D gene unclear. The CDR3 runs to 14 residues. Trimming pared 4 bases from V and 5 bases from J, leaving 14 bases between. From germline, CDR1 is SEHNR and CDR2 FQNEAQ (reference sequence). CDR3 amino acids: CASSSGMRGTEAFF. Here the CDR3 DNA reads TGTGCCAGCAGCTCTGGGATGCGAGGGACTGAAGCTTTCTTT.

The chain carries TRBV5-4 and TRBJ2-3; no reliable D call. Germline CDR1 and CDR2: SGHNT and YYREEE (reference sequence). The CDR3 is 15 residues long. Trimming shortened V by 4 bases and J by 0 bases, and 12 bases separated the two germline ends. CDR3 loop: CASSHERQSTDTQYF. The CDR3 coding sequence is TGTGCCAGCAGCCACGAGAGGCAGAGCACAGATACGCAGTATTTT.

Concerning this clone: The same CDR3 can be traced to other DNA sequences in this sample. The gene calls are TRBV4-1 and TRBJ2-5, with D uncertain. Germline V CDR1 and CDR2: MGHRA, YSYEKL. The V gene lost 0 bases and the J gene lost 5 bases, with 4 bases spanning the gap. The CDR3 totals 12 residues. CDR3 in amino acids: CASSQDLETQYF. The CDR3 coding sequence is TGCGCCAGCAGCCAAGATCTGGAGACCCAGTACTTC.

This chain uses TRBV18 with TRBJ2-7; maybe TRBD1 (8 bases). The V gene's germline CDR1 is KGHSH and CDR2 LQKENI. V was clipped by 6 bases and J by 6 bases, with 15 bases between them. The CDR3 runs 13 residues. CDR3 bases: TGTGCCAGCTCTGGACAGGGAGGGCGCGAGCAGTACTTC. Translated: CASSGQGGREQYF.

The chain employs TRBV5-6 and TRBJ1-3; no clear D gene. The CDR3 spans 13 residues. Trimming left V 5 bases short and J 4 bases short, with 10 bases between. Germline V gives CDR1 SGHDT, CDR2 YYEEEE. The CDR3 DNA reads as TGTGCCAGCAGATCAACATTGGGAAACACCATATATTTT. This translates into CASRSTLGNTIYF.

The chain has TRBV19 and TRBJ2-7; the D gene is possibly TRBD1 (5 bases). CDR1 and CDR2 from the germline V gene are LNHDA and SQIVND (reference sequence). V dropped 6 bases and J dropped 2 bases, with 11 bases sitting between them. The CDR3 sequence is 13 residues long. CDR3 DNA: TGTGCCAGTAGCTTGACAGCCACCTACGAGCAGTACTTC. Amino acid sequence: CASSLTATYEQYF.

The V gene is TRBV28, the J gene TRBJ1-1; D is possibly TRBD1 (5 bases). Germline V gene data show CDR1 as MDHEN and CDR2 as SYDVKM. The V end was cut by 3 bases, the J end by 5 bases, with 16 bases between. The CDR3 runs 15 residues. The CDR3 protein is CASSFGRGGVTEAFF. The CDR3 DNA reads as TGTGCCAGCAGTTTTGGGAGGGGAGGAGTGACTGAAGCTTTCTTT.

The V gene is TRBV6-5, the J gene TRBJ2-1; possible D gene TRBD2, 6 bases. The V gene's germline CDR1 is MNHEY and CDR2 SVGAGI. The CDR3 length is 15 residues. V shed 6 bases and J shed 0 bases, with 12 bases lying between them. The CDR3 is CASRQLASSYNEQFF. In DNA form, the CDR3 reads TGTGCCAGCAGACAACTAGCCAGCTCCTACAATGAGCAGTTCTTC.

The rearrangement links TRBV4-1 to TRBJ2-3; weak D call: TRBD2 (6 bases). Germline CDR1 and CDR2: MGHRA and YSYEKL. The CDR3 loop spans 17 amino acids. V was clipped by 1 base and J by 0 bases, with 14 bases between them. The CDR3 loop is CASSQGQPRGSTDTQYF. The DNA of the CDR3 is TGCGCCAGCAGCCAAGGGCAACCACGGGGGAGCACAGATACGCAGTATTTT.

The CDR3 reads CASSLVAGSYNEQFF. The CDR3 DNA is TGCGCCAGCAGCTTGGTGGCAGGCTCCTACAATGAGCAGTTCTTC. V usage is TRBV5-1 and J usage is TRBJ2-1; no firm D call. This CDR3 has 15 amino acids. V was trimmed by 0 bases and J by 0 bases, leaving 7 bases between them. The germline V gene has CDR1 SGHRS and CDR2 YFSETQ.

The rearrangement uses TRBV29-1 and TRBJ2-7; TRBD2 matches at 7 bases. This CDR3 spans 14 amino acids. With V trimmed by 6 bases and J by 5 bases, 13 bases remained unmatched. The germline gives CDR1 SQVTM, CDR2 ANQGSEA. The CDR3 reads CSVEGGRVGDEQYF. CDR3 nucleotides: TGCAGCGTCGAGGGAGGGAGGGTTGGTGACGAGCAGTACTTC.

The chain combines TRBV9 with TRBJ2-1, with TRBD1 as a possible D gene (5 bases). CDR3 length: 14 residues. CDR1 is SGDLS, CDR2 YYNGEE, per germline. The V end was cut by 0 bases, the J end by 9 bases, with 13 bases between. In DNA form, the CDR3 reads TGTGCCAGCAGCGTAGCGCAGGTGCAGGGTGAGCAGTTCTTC. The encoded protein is CASSVAQVQGEQFF.

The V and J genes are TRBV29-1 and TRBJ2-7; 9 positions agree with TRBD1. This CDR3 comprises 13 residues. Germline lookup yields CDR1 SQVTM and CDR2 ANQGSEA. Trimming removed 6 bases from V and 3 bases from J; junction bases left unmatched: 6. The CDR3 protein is CSVGPGQGYEQYF. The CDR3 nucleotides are TGCAGCGTGGGCCCGGGACAGGGCTACGAGCAGTACTTC.

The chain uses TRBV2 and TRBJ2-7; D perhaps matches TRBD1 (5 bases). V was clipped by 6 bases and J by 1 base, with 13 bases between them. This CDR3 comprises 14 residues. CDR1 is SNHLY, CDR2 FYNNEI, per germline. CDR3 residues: CASRTERISYEQYF. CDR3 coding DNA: TGTGCCAGCAGGACAGAGCGCATTTCCTACGAGCAGTACTTC.

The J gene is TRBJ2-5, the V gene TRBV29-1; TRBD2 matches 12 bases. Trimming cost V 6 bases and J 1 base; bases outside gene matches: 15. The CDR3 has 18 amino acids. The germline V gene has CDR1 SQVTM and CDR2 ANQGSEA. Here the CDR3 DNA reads TGCAGCGTGGGGCCCACTAGCGGGAGGATGGGGCCCCAAGAGACCCAGTACTTC. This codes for CSVGPTSGRMGPQETQYF.

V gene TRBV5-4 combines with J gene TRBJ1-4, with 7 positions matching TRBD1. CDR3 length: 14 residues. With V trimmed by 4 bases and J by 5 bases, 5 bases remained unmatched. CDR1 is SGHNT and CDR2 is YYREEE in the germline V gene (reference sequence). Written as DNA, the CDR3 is TGTGCCAGCAGCAGACAGGGCATCAATGAAAAACTGTTTTTT. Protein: CASSRQGINEKLFF. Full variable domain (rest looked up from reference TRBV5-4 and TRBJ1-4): ETGVTQSPTHLIKTRGQQVTLRCSSQSGHNTVSWYQQALGQGPQFIFQYYREEENGRGNFPPRFSGLQFPNYSSELNVNALELDDSALYLCASSRQGINEKLFFGSGTQLSVL.

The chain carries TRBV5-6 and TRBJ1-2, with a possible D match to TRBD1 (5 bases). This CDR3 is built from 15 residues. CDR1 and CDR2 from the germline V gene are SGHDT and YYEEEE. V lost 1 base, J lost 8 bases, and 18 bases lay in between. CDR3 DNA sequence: TGTGCCAGCAGCTTGCCACCTCGGGGCGCGGGGGGCTACACCTTC. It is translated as CASSLPPRGAGGYTF.

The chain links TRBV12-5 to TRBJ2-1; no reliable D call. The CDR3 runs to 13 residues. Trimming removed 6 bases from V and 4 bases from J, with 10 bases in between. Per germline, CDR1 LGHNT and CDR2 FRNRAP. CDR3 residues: CASGYSTYNEQFF. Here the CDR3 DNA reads TGTGCTAGTGGCTATTCCACTTACAATGAGCAGTTCTTC.

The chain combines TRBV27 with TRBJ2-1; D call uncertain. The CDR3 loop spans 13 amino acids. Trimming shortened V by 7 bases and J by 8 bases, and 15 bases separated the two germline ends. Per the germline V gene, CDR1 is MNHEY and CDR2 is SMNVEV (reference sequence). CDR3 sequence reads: CASTTRKEDEQFF. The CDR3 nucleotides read TGTGCCAGCACAACAAGGAAAGAGGATGAGCAGTTCTTC.

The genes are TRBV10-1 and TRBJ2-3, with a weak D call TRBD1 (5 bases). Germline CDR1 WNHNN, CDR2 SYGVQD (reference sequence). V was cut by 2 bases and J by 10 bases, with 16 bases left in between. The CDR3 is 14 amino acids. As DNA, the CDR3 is TGCGCCAGCAGTGAGCCCGACAGAGGAATAGCGCAGTATTTT. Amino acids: CASSEPDRGIAQYF.

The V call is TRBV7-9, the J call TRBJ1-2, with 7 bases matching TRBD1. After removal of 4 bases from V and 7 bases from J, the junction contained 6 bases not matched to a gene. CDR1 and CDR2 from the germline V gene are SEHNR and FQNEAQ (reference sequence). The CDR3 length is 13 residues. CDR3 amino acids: CASSSATGAGYTF. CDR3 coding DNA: TGTGCCAGCAGCTCTGCAACAGGGGCTGGCTACACCTTC.

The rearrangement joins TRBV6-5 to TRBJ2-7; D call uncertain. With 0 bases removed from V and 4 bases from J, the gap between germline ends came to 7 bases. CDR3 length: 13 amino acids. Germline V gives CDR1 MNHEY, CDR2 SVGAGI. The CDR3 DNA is TGTGCCAGCAGTTACTCAAGTACATACGAGCAGTACTTC. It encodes CASSYSSTYEQYF.

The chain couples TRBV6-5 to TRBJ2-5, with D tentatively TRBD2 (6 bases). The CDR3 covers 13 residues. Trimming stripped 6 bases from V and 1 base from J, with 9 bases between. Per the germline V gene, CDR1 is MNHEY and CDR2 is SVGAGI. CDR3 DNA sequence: TGTGCCAGCAGCCGGACTACCCAAGAGACCCAGTACTTC. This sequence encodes CASSRTTQETQYF.

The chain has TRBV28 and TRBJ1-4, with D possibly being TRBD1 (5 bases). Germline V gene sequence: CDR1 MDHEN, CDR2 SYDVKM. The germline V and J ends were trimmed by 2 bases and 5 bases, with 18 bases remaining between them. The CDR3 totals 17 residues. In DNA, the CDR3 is TGTGCCAGCAGTTTAGGTTCGGGGGTGCTCCTCAATGAAAAACTGTTTTTT. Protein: CASSLGSGVLLNEKLFF.

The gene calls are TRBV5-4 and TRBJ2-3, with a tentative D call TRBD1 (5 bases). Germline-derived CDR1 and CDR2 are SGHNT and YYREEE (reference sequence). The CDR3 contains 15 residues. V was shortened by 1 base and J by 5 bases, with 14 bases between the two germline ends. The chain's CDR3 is CASSLITGAGDTQYF. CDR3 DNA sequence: TGTGCCAGCAGCTTGATAACTGGGGCCGGAGATACGCAGTATTTT. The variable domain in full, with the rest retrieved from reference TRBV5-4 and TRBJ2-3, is ETGVTQSPTHLIKTRGQQVTLRCSSQSGHNTVSWYQQALGQGPQFIFQYYREEENGRGNFPPRFSGLQFPNYSSELNVNALELDDSALYLCASSLITGAGDTQYFGPGTRLTVL.

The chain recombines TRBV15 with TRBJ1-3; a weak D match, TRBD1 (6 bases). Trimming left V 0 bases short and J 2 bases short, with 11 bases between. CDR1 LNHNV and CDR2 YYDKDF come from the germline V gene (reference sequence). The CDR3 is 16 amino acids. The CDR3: CATSRDGTPAGNTIYF. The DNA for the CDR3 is TGTGCCACCAGCAGAGACGGGACACCAGCTGGAAACACCATATATTTT.

The CDR3 loop is CASSSENTEAFF. The CDR3 coding sequence is TGTGCCAGCAGTAGCGAGAACACTGAAGCTTTCTTT. This rearrangement joins TRBV2 to TRBJ1-1; D unresolved. There are 12 residues in the CDR3. Germline loops: CDR1 SNHLY, CDR2 FYNNEI. V was shortened by 5 bases and J by 1 base, with 5 bases between the two germline ends.

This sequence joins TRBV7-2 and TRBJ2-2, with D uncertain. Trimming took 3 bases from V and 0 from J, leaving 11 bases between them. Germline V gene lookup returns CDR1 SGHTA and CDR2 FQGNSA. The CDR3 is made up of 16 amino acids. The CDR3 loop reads CASSFQSGSNTGELFF. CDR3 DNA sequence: TGTGCCAGCAGCTTCCAGTCAGGCTCGAACACCGGGGAGCTGTTTTTT. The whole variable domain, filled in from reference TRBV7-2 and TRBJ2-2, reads GAGVSQSPSNKVTEKGKDVELRCDPISGHTALYWYRQSLGQGLEFLIYFQGNSAPDKSGLPSDRFSAERTGGSVSTLTIQRTQQEDSAVYLCASSFQSGSNTGELFFGEGSRLTVL.